These 5 T cell receptor beta chains originate from one sample sequenced in a study of blood T cell repertoires in COVID-19. Data came from immunoSEQ multiplex PCR; TCRdb stores just in-frame clones and leaves some out. Of about 71,000 clones listed, around 76% are singletons. The sample taken for sequencing was peripheral blood. The receptors were gathered from a woman of 80 years or more with active or convalescent COVID-19.

The chain combines TRBV7-2 with TRBJ1-1, with a tentative D call TRBD1 (5 bases). Between the trimmed V and J ends, which lost 1 base and 4 bases, there was a span of 13 bases. CDR3 length equals 15 residues. The germline V gene encodes CDR1 SGHTA and CDR2 FQGNSA. Written as DNA, the CDR3 is TGTGCCAGCAGCTTAGAAATAGGGGTTGGCACTGAAGCTTTCTTT. Residues: CASSLEIGVGTEAFF.

The chain employs TRBV19 and TRBJ2-7, with D perhaps TRBD1 (5 bases). Germline CDR1 LNHDA, CDR2 SQIVND (reference sequence). Trimming pared 6 bases from V and 0 bases from J, leaving 12 bases between. The CDR3 contains 14 residues. This CDR3 reads CASSLQATSYEQYF. For the CDR3, the DNA is TGTGCCAGTAGCCTACAGGCCACCTCCTACGAGCAGTACTTC. Supplemented by reference TRBV19 and TRBJ2-7, the full variable domain reads DGGITQSPKYLFRKEGQNVTLSCEQNLNHDAMYWYRQDPGQGLRLIYYSQIVNDFQKGDIAEGYSVSREKKESFPLTVTSAQKNPTAFYLCASSLQATSYEQYFGPGTRLTVT.

The V call is TRBV7-2, the J call TRBJ1-1, with D uncertain. Trimming cost V 3 bases and J 1 base, with 6 bases left between them. Per germline, CDR1 SGHTA and CDR2 FQGNSA. The CDR3 has 13 residues. The chain's CDR3 is CASSFNRNTEAFF. In nucleotides, the CDR3 is TGTGCCAGCAGCTTCAACAGGAACACTGAAGCTTTCTTT.

The V call is TRBV16, the J call TRBJ1-1; D uncertain. The CDR3 covers 15 residues. Trimming shortened V by 0 bases and J by 0 bases, and 8 bases separated the two germline ends. From germline, CDR1 is KGHSY and CDR2 FQNENV. CDR3 in amino acids: CASSQSGQLNTEAFF. The CDR3 nucleotides read TGTGCCAGCAGCCAATCGGGCCAGCTGAACACTGAAGCTTTCTTT.

The CDR3 coding sequence is TGTGCCAGCAGCCCTACAGTCTATGGCTACACCTTC. It yields the protein CASSPTVYGYTF. The rearrangement links TRBV7-9 to TRBJ1-2, with D unresolved. V shed 5 bases and J shed 4 bases, with 8 bases lying between them. There are 12 residues in the CDR3. The germline V gene has CDR1 SEHNR and CDR2 FQNEAQ (reference sequence).